Sequencing of this T cell receptor beta chain was carried out in a study of blood T cell repertoires in COVID-19. At the level of the study: T cells, B-cell-depleted T cells, or PBMCs provided the cDNA or gDNA that served as material.

Sequencing was performed with immunoSEQ multiplex PCR; in TCRdb, only in-frame clones are kept and a portion is missing. The sample contains about 190,000 clones, over 75% of which appear only once. There are 16 residues in the CDR3. V shed 5 bases and J 4 bases; nucleotides not matched to a gene: 6. CDR1 is PRHDT, CDR2 FYEKMQ, per germline (reference sequence). This chain links TRBV13 with TRBJ2-1, with 12 bases aligning to TRBD2. The source material was peripheral blood. The clonotype originates from a man aged 50 to 60 who had recovered from COVID-19. CDR3 in amino acids: CASSQRLAGEYNEQFF. CDR3 DNA: TGTGCCAGCAGCCAAAGACTAGCGGGGGAATACAATGAGCAGTTCTTC.